This T cell receptor (beta chain) comes out of a study of response to subunit inactivated influenza vaccine. This clonotype was counted a few times. Its antigen remains unknown. Points from the study as a whole: Authors proposed each seasonal influenza vaccination draws in few new T cells.

TCRdb reprocessed the RT-PCR reads with MiXCR, giving one entry per CDR3 protein. The profile shows approximately 520,000 distinct CDR3 sequences, 16% of them singletons. This TCR was sampled from a man aged 45 to 70 who received an inactivated influenza vaccine. Sequences were derived from CD4+ T cells sorted from PBMCs, sampled roughly 24 months after vaccination.

The CDR3, as DNA: TGTGCCAGCAGCTTGAGGCGGCTATCCGGGCGGACTCGTGAAAAACTGTTTTTT. This sequence encodes CASSLRRLSGRTREKLFF. The chain links TRBV11-1 to TRBJ1-4; unclear D gene. Germline loops: CDR1 SGHAT, CDR2 FQDESV (reference sequence). V dropped 3 bases and J dropped 7 bases, with 24 bases sitting between them. The CDR3 totals 18 residues.